A single sample gave rise to the 24 T cell receptor beta chains below, sequenced in a study of T cell repertoires in cytomegalovirus infection. TCRdb fed the reads into MiXCR, producing one record per CDR3 protein. The sample records approximately 250,000 distinct CDR3 sequences, over 9% being singletons. The sequenced material came from PBMCs. These receptors all stem from a human donor in good health (CMV status not recorded). Some clones in this sample may be carry-over from other donors' samples.

This clonotype was observed a handful of times. The chain couples TRBV28 to TRBJ1-2; no clear D gene. CDR1 and CDR2 from the germline V gene are MDHEN and SYDVKM. There are 12 residues in the CDR3. Trimming removed 2 bases from V and 8 bases from J, with 9 bases in between. The CDR3 region is CASSLSLWGYTF. CDR3 coding DNA: TGTGCCAGCAGTTTAAGTCTATGGGGCTACACCTTC.

The rearrangement links TRBV5-1 to TRBJ2-7; D is unclear. This CDR3 contains 15 residues. Germline CDR1 and CDR2: SGHRS and YFSETQ. Trimming took 4 bases from V and 4 from J, leaving 18 bases between them. The CDR3 region is CASSLTQNGRYEQYF. CDR3 DNA: TGCGCCAGCAGCCTCACACAAAATGGAAGGTACGAGCAGTACTTC.

This clonotype was detected once. The rearrangement links TRBV28 to TRBJ1-1; the match to TRBD1 covers 7 bases. Unmatched junction bases numbered 8, after V lost 6 bases and J lost 4 bases. CDR1 MDHEN and CDR2 SYDVKM come from the germline V gene. This CDR3 region has 14 residues. DNA of the CDR3: TGTGCCAGCAGCGTACAGGGGATACGCACTGAAGCTTTCTTT. Translation: CASSVQGIRTEAFF.

This clonotype appeared many times. The rearrangement joins TRBV7-2 to TRBJ2-6; TRBD2 is a possible D gene (5 bases). Between the trimmed V and J ends, which lost 2 bases and 0 bases, there was a span of 8 bases. CDR3 length: 16 amino acids. The germline V gene encodes CDR1 SGHTA and CDR2 FQGNSA. This CDR3 is CASSLKRASGANVLTF. CDR3 DNA: TGTGCCAGCAGCTTAAAGAGGGCCTCTGGGGCCAACGTCCTGACTTTC. The whole variable domain, remainder taken from reference TRBV7-2 and TRBJ2-6, is GAGVSQSPSNKVTEKGKDVELRCDPISGHTALYWYRQSLGQGLEFLIYFQGNSAPDKSGLPSDRFSAERTGGSVSTLTIQRTQQEDSAVYLCASSLKRASGANVLTFGAGSRLTVL.

The genes are TRBV6-1 and TRBJ2-5; TRBD1 aligns across 7 bases. Germline V CDR1 and CDR2: MNHNS, SASEGT. This CDR3 is built from 16 residues. The trim removed 7 bases at V and 4 bases at J, leaving 15 bases unmatched. Here the CDR3 DNA reads TGTGCCAGCAAATCCTACCGGACAGGCTGGGTAGAGACCCAGTACTTC. It codes for CASKSYRTGWVETQYF.

The chain carries TRBV28 and TRBJ1-1; possible D gene TRBD1, 5 bases. Germline assignment: CDR1 MDHEN and CDR2 SYDVKM. The CDR3 is made up of 14 amino acids. With 8 bases removed from V and 2 bases from J, the gap between germline ends came to 15 bases. The CDR3 region has the DNA TGTGCCAGCTTTCCCCGGACACCCAACACTGAAGCTTTCTTT. The encoded protein is CASFPRTPNTEAFF.

This clonotype was counted only a few times. The V and J genes are TRBV20-1 and TRBJ2-2; unclear D gene. From germline, CDR1 is DFQATT and CDR2 SNEGSKA (reference sequence). The ends were cut back, 7 bases at V and 8 bases at J, with 14 bases in the middle. CDR3 length: 12 residues. The CDR3 DNA sequence: TGCAGTGTAAAGGGTCTTTATGGGGAGCTGTTTTTT. This codes for CSVKGLYGELFF.

This clonotype was seen repeatedly, ten times or more. The J gene is TRBJ2-5, the V gene TRBV28; 10 bases map to TRBD2. The CDR3 consists of 15 residues. The J segment lost 3 bases and the V segment lost 5 bases, leaving 6 bases of the junction unmatched. CDR1 is MDHEN and CDR2 is SYDVKM in the germline V gene. The CDR3 is CASSQPGLAKETQYF. DNA of the CDR3: TGTGCCAGCAGTCAACCGGGACTAGCGAAAGAGACCCAGTACTTC.

J is TRBJ2-7 and V is TRBV29-1, with 8 bases that match TRBD1. V was pared by 7 bases and J by 2 bases, with 4 bases of the junction left unmatched. Germline-derived CDR1 and CDR2 are SQVTM and ANQGSEA. The CDR3 spans 12 residues. The CDR3 DNA is TGCAGCGCTGGACAGGGCACCTACGAGCAGTACTTC. It codes for CSAGQGTYEQYF.

The table lists this clonotype with many counts. The chain couples TRBV7-3 to TRBJ2-4; D is perhaps TRBD2 (5 bases). The CDR3 is 17 residues long. CDR1 SGHTA and CDR2 FQGTGA come from the germline V gene. Trimming stripped 3 bases from V and 1 base from J, with 16 bases between. CDR3 in DNA: TGTGCCAGCAGCTTGTCTGGCGGGCTTGGGGCCAAAAACATTCAGTACTTC. Its protein is CASSLSGGLGAKNIQYF.

Ten or more counts support this clonotype. The J gene is TRBJ1-2, the V gene TRBV7-2; D unresolved. The CDR3 sequence is 14 residues long. With 5 bases removed from V and 8 bases from J, the gap between germline ends came to 18 bases. CDR1 and CDR2 (germline): SGHTA, FQGNSA. The CDR3 region has the DNA TGTGCCAGCAGCCCGCGCGCGGGGTACGGGGGCTACACCTTC. Protein: CASSPRAGYGGYTF.

This clonotype was observed a single time. The V call is TRBV5-1, the J call TRBJ2-3; D gene uncertain. In germline, CDR1 is SGHRS, CDR2 YFSETQ. The CDR3 runs to 13 residues. With 4 bases removed from V and 7 bases from J, the gap between germline ends came to 13 bases. The DNA of the CDR3 is TGCGCCAGCAGCCCGGCAGGATCAAATACGCAGTATTTT. Translating it yields CASSPAGSNTQYF.

The chain combines TRBV28 with TRBJ1-4; D is perhaps TRBD1 (5 bases). CDR3 length: 18 amino acids. The V end was cut by 5 bases, the J end by 0 bases, with 19 bases between. Germline CDR1 is MDHEN and CDR2 is SYDVKM. The CDR3 is CASSPFRQFLSTNEKLFF. CDR3 nucleotides: TGTGCCAGCAGTCCTTTCAGACAGTTCCTTTCAACTAATGAAAAACTGTTTTTT. Complete variable domain (other parts from reference TRBV28 and TRBJ1-4): DVKVTQSSRYLVKRTGEKVFLECVQDMDHENMFWYRQDPGLGLRLIYFSYDVKMKEKGDIPEGYSVSREKKERFSLILESASTNQTSMYLCASSPFRQFLSTNEKLFFGSGTQLSVL.

The gene calls are TRBV28 and TRBJ1-2, with D possibly matching TRBD1 (5 bases). Trimming shortened V by 3 bases and J by 3 bases, and 5 bases separated the two germline ends. This CDR3 comprises 12 residues. Germline assignment: CDR1 MDHEN and CDR2 SYDVKM. The CDR3 DNA reads TGTGCCAGCAGTTTGGGACACTATGGCTACACCTTC. This translates into CASSLGHYGYTF.

Of note for this clonotype: A read error is possible here, since a much larger clone lies one base away. The V and J genes are TRBV29-1 and TRBJ2-3; D unresolved. The CDR3 has 11 residues. CDR1 is SQVTM, CDR2 ANQGSEA, per germline. CDR3: CGSGPLDTQYF. The CDR3 nucleotides are TGCGGCTCCGGGCCCCTAGATACGCAGTATTTT.

This clonotype was seen many times. The chain links TRBV5-5 to TRBJ1-5; no reliable D call. The ends were cut back, 0 bases at V and 3 bases at J, with 7 bases in the middle. The CDR3 contains 14 residues. Germline V gene sequence: CDR1 SGHKS, CDR2 YYEKEE (reference sequence). DNA of the CDR3: TGTGCCAGCAGCTTGGCCCCCCTCAATCAGCCCCAGCATTTT. Translated, it gives CASSLAPLNQPQHF.

This clonotype was picked up many times. The J gene is TRBJ2-2, the V gene TRBV6-2 or TRBV6-3; the D is unclear. The V end was cut by 7 bases, the J end by 0 bases, with 12 bases between. CDR1 is MNHEY, CDR2 SVGEGT, per germline. The CDR3 sequence is 15 residues long. CDR3 nucleotide sequence: TGTGCCAGCAACTCAGTAAACGCGAACACCGGGGAGCTGTTTTTT. Translated, it gives CASNSVNANTGELFF.

V usage is TRBV2 and J usage is TRBJ1-2; 8 bases fit TRBD1. Germline values: CDR1 SNHLY, CDR2 FYNNEI. The V segment lost 6 bases and the J segment 6 bases; nucleotides outside the gene matches: 6. This CDR3 region has 13 residues. CDR3 bases: TGTGCCAGCAGCCCGGGACAGGCTCATGGCTACACCTTC. This translates into CASSPGQAHGYTF.

This clonotype showed up many times. V is TRBV7-2 and J is TRBJ2-3; D may be TRBD2 (6 bases). Germline CDR1 is SGHTA and CDR2 is FQGNSA. Trimming pared 4 bases from V and 6 bases from J, leaving 14 bases between. The CDR3 has 14 amino acids. The CDR3 sequence is CASSSTGSLDTQYF. CDR3 nucleotide sequence: TGTGCCAGCAGCTCCACCGGGAGCCTGGATACGCAGTATTTT.

This clonotype was counted ten times or more. The CDR3, as DNA: TGTGCCACCTCGGGACAGGGAGTATCCGGGGCCAACGTCCTGACTTTC. Translating it yields CATSGQGVSGANVLTF. V gene TRBV7-3 combines with J gene TRBJ2-6, with TRBD1 matching 9 bases. V lost 10 bases to trimming and J lost 4 bases; unmatched junction nucleotides: 11. Germline CDR1 is SGHTA and CDR2 is FQGTGA. This CDR3 has 16 amino acids.

This clonotype was seen ten or more times. The V and J genes are TRBV7-2 and TRBJ1-1; tentative D call: TRBD1 (5 bases). Germline CDR1 reads SGHTA; CDR2 reads FQGNSA. This CDR3 is 12 amino acids long. Trimming shortened V by 1 base and J by 8 bases, and 8 bases separated the two germline ends. The CDR3 DNA follows: TGTGCCAGCAGCTTAGATAGGGGAGAAGCTTTCTTT. The encoded protein is CASSLDRGEAFF. Full variable domain (outside the CDR3, taken from reference TRBV7-2 and TRBJ1-1): GAGVSQSPSNKVTEKGKDVELRCDPISGHTALYWYRQSLGQGLEFLIYFQGNSAPDKSGLPSDRFSAERTGGSVSTLTIQRTQQEDSAVYLCASSLDRGEAFFGQGTRLTVV.

This clonotype has at least ten counts. The chain uses TRBV7-2 and TRBJ1-6, with TRBD1 as a possible D gene (5 bases). Germline CDR1 reads SGHTA; CDR2 reads FQGNSA. Trimming cost V 5 bases and J 2 bases, with 22 bases left between them. The CDR3 totals 19 residues. CDR3: CASSHAGLPGGPYNSPLHF. CDR3 coding DNA: TGTGCCAGCAGCCATGCAGGGTTACCTGGGGGTCCCTATAATTCACCCCTCCACTTT. The whole variable domain, remainder taken from reference TRBV7-2 and TRBJ1-6, is GAGVSQSPSNKVTEKGKDVELRCDPISGHTALYWYRQSLGQGLEFLIYFQGNSAPDKSGLPSDRFSAERTGGSVSTLTIQRTQQEDSAVYLCASSHAGLPGGPYNSPLHFGNGTRLTVT.

This clonotype was seen repeatedly, ten times or more. The chain is built from TRBV7-2 and TRBJ2-1; 12 bases line up with TRBD2. Germline assignment: CDR1 SGHTA and CDR2 FQGNSA. J gave up 7 bases and V 2 bases, and 6 bases lay outside the gene matches. The CDR3 has 16 residues. DNA for the CDR3: TGTGCCAGCAGCTTAAGTCCTAGCGGGGGGGCGAATGAGCAGTTCTTC. This sequence encodes CASSLSPSGGANEQFF.

For this clonotype: Given a much more abundant clone one base away, this may be a read error. V and J are TRBV12-3 or TRBV12-4 and TRBJ2-7; D is unresolved. The CDR3 totals 15 residues. As DNA, the CDR3 is TGTCCCAGCAGCCAGGACCTAACTCCATCCTACGAGCAGTACTTC. It specifies CPSSQDLTPSYEQYF.